This TCR beta chain is from a study of T cells in Graves' hyperthyroidism and ophthalmopathy. RNA transcripts served as the template for amplifying TCR beta CDR3 regions. Primed by the HTBI set, a first-round RT-PCR was run on the TCR CDR3. TCRdb fed the multiplex PCR reads into MiXCR, producing one record per CDR3 protein. The sample has 640,000 or so distinct CDR3 sequences; about 14% are singletons. Points from the study as a whole: Researchers found most expanded thyroid clonotypes above 0.001 in blood as well.

The diagnoses drew upon clinical symptoms, serum thyroxine and TRAb, thyroid ultrasound and orbital computed tomography. Many counts were recorded for this clonotype. The target antigen is unknown. The sample taken for sequencing was blood. The TCR comes from a woman between 40 and 50 years old with Graves' ophthalmopathy.

The CDR3 reads CSARARDYQETQYF. The CDR3 DNA reads TGCAGTGCTAGGGCTCGGGACTACCAAGAGACCCAGTACTTC. The chain is built from TRBV20-1 and TRBJ2-5; D may be TRBD2 (6 bases). This CDR3 is 14 amino acids long. From germline, CDR1 is DFQATT and CDR2 SNEGSKA (reference sequence). V lost 3 bases and J 0 bases, leaving 11 bases between the germline ends.